This T cell receptor (beta chain) is drawn from a study of cytomegalovirus exposure and HLA in healthy donors. Looking at the study overall: Of around 410 genotyped donors, around 86% grouped in the Caucasian-associated ancestry cluster.

Study-wide findings and caveats: A later analysis found that most CMV-associated TCR beta chains appeared HLA-restricted. Reportedly, HLA-A and HLA-B alleles of most subjects were accurately predicted from TCR beta. Per a prior analysis, the majority of TCR beta V segments were productive roughly 87% or roughly 30% of the time.

On this clone: The antigen is unknown.

Germline loops: CDR1 LNHDA, CDR2 SQIVND (reference sequence). The CDR3 extends over 14 amino acids. J was trimmed by 3 bases and V by 4 bases; bases with no gene match: 5. The PCR employed 60 Vbeta primers together with 13 Jbeta primers. Clones were read by immunoSEQ multiplex PCR, and TCRdb kept only the in-frame ones, dropping some. The data show over 150,000 clones, with roughly four fifths seen just once and 8% to 10% held by the top ten. This receptor was identified in a male donor in good health and CMV-seropositive. The V gene is TRBV19, the J gene TRBJ2-5; TRBD2 agrees at 7 bases. What was sequenced was PBMCs. The CDR3, as DNA: TGTGCCAGTAGTACTCTGGCGGGGGAAGAGACCCAGTACTTC. It is translated as CASSTLAGEETQYF.